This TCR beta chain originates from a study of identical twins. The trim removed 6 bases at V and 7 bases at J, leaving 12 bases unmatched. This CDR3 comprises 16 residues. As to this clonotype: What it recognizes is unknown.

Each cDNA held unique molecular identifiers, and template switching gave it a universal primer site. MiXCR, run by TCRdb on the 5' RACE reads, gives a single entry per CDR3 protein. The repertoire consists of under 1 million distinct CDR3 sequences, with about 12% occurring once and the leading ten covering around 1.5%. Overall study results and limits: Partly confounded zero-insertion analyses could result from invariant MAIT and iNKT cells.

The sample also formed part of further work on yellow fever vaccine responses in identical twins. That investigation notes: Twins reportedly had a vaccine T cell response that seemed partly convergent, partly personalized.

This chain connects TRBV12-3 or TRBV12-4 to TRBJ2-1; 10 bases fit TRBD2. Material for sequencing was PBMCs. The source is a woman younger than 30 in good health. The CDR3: CASREAGGGLGNEQFF. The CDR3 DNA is TGTGCCAGCAGAGAAGCGGGAGGGGGGTTAGGGAATGAGCAGTTCTTC.